This TCR beta chain was obtained from a study of CD8 T cells in ankylosing spondylitis. The CDR3 totals 16 residues. CDR1 is MDHEN and CDR2 is SYDVKM in the germline V gene. Germline trimming cut 3 bases from V and 6 bases from J; bases unmatched to any gene: 11. Overall study findings and caveats: In peripheral blood, disease-linked CD8+ clones occurred at relatively low frequencies. Within ankylosing spondylitis blood, a TCR beta motif made up of several highly homologous variants appeared to be characteristic. Prior work had noted some motif variants in reactive arthritis blood and synovial fluid. The clones that were linked to disease were reported to be significantly enriched in matched synovial fluid samples from ankylosing spondylitis patients.

As the method for making TCR beta libraries, quantitative 5'-RACE with molecular barcodes was used. TCRdb processed the 5' RACE reads anew with MiXCR; each CDR3 protein has one entry. The sample includes around 770,000 distinct CDR3 sequences, roughly 19% of them seen just once. This clonotype has ten or more counts. As yet, its antigen is unknown. The genes are TRBV28 and TRBJ1-2; 9 bases fit TRBD1. The sequence was obtained from a male donor with ankylosing spondylitis. Sequencing used blood, either unsorted or a sorted T cell fraction (not recorded which). CDR3 nucleotide sequence: TGTGCCAGCAGTTTGAACAGTCCCGGGACAGGGAATGGCTACACCTTC. It codes for CASSLNSPGTGNGYTF.